The rows below give T cell receptor beta chains drawn from one sample of a study of blood T cells in healthy people across ages. TCRdb reprocessed the 5' RACE reads via MiXCR and lists one record per CDR3 protein. The sample holds about 800,000 distinct CDR3 sequences, approximately 25% seen once. These data also formed part of another study, on T cells of mothers and their children.

Input material: blood. These TCRs come from a boy between 10 and 17 years old in good health. The CDR3 runs from the conserved cysteine through the conserved F or W. A D gene is named only where the DNA matches it firmly. The listing skips clone size in some rows; elsewhere it reads once, few, many or a size class.

d_gene	abundance	v_gene	j_gene	CDR3nt	CDR3aa
-	few	TRBV7-2	TRBJ2-7	TGTGCCAGCAGCTTAGAAGACTATTCGAACGAGCAGTACTTC	CASSLEDYSNEQYF
TRBD1	-	TRBV5-1	TRBJ2-1	TGCGCCAGCAGCAACAGGGGTGAGCAGTTCTTC	CASSNRGEQFF
TRBD1	few	TRBV29-1	TRBJ2-7	TGCAGCTACCGGGACAGGGGGCAATACGAGCAGTACTTC	CSYRDRGQYEQYF
TRBD1	-	TRBV20-1	TRBJ2-7	TGCAGTGCTAGAAATAGGTATCGGGACAGGAGCTCCTACGAGCAGTACTTC	CSARNRYRDRSSYEQYF
-	few	TRBV7-2	TRBJ2-7	TGTGCCAGCAGCTTAAGGGGTATCGAGCAGTACTTC	CASSLRGIEQYF
TRBD1	-	TRBV27	TRBJ2-4	TGTGCCAGCAGGACGACAGGGGGCTGGGGGGAAAACATTCAGTACTTC	CASRTTGGWGENIQYF
-	few	TRBV7-9	TRBJ2-4	TGTGCCAGCAGCCCACTAAGATTGACCCACATTCAGTACTTC	CASSPLRLTHIQYF
-	-	TRBV20-1	TRBJ1-4	TGCAGTGCTCGGGCCAGCCATGGGGAAAAACTGTTTTTT	CSARASHGEKLFF
-	few	TRBV20-1	TRBJ2-5	TGCAGTGCTAGATTCAGAGAAGAGACCCAGTACTTC	CSARFREETQYF
TRBD2	-	TRBV28	TRBJ2-3	TGTGCCAGCAGGCCCGGACTAGCGGGCTCAGATACGCAGTATTTT	CASRPGLAGSDTQYF
TRBD2	-	TRBV5-1	TRBJ2-1	TGCGCCAGCAGCCCCCGGGGGGGGGAAAATTACAATGAGCAGTTCTTC	CASSPRGGENYNEQFF
-	few	TRBV7-6	TRBJ2-2	TGTGCCAGCAGCTTTTTAGGTGTCGGGGAGCTGTTTTTT	CASSFLGVGELFF
TRBD2	many	TRBV11-2	TRBJ2-7	TGTGCCAGCAGCTTAGAAGCGGGGTTGATATACGAGCAGTACTTC	CASSLEAGLIYEQYF
-	-	TRBV28	TRBJ1-2	TGTGCCAGCAGTTTAACTCAGGGCTACACCTTC	CASSLTQGYTF
-	-	TRBV5-5	TRBJ2-5	TGTGCCAGCAGCTTGTTCCGGCAGCAAGAGACCCAGTACTTC	CASSLFRQQETQYF
-	few	TRBV4-3	TRBJ2-7	TGCGCCAGCAGCCAAGATAGGGTTTTGACCTCCTACGAGCAGTACTTC	CASSQDRVLTSYEQYF
-	-	TRBV11-2	TRBJ1-6	TGTGCCAGCAGCTTAGTGAGGGGCAGGGGAAATTCACCCCTCCACTTT	CASSLVRGRGNSPLHF
TRBD2	-	TRBV12-3/TRBV12-4	TRBJ2-1	TGTGCCAGCATGGGCGGGAGCTCCTACAATGAGCAGTTCTTC	CASMGGSSYNEQFF
-	few	TRBV15	TRBJ2-7	TGTGCCACCAGCAGAGAAGGGCAAGGGACTCGGGAGCAGTACTTC	CATSREGQGTREQYF
-	-	TRBV20-1	TRBJ2-7	TGCAGTGCTAGAGATTTTCGGACCCAACAGATGGAAGAGCAGTACTTC	CSARDFRTQQMEEQYF
-	-	TRBV7-2	TRBJ2-7	TGTGCCAGCAGCTTATGGACAGTCGGCGAGCAGTACTTC	CASSLWTVGEQYF
TRBD2	-	TRBV24-1	TRBJ2-5	TGTGCCACCAGTGATTCTCGACTAGCGGGAGATGAGGAGACCCAGTACTTC	CATSDSRLAGDEETQYF
TRBD1	many	TRBV29-1	TRBJ2-7	TGCAGCGTCGAACAGGGGGCTTACGAGCAGTACTTC	CSVEQGAYEQYF
-	few	TRBV7-9	TRBJ2-7	TGTGCCAGCAGCTTAGGACAGGCGGCTGGGTACGAGCAGTACTTC	CASSLGQAAGYEQYF
-	few	TRBV7-2	TRBJ2-5	TGTGCCAGCAGCTCCGTCGGTTGGCTCGGGGCCGAGACCCAGTACTTC	CASSSVGWLGAETQYF
TRBD2	-	TRBV2	TRBJ2-5	TGTGCCAGCAGTGAGTTCGCGGGGGAAGAGACCCAGTACTTC	CASSEFAGEETQYF
-	few	TRBV12-3/TRBV12-4	TRBJ2-5	TGTGCCAGCAGTTTAAGTGGACTCGAGACCCAGTACTTC	CASSLSGLETQYF
TRBD2	few	TRBV28	TRBJ2-1	TGTGCCAGCAGTTTATTTCGCGGGGGGGCCGACAATGAGCAGTTCTTC	CASSLFRGGADNEQFF
-	few	TRBV28	TRBJ2-3	TGTGCCAGCAAATTAACCTACTCTAGCACAGATACGCAGTATTTT	CASKLTYSSTDTQYF
-	few	TRBV12-3/TRBV12-4	TRBJ1-6	TGTGCCAGCAGTAGGGACATCGGTTCACCCCTCCACTTT	CASSRDIGSPLHF
TRBD1	-	TRBV12-3/TRBV12-4	TRBJ1-2	TGTGCCAGCAGATCCACAGGGGACAAGCTTTATTATAACTATGGCTACACCTTC	CASRSTGDKLYYNYGYTF
-	-	TRBV25-1	TRBJ2-5	TGTGCCAGCAGGGAGTCAGGAGGGCCGGGTGAGACCCAGTACTTC	CASRESGGPGETQYF
TRBD2	few	TRBV12-3/TRBV12-4	TRBJ2-1	TGTGCCAGCAGTTTTTCGGGACTAGGTTACAATGAGCAGTTCTTC	CASSFSGLGYNEQFF
TRBD1	-	TRBV12-3/TRBV12-4	TRBJ2-7	TGTGCCAGCAGTCTAAGGACAGGGGGGTTGGACGAGCAGTACTTC	CASSLRTGGLDEQYF
TRBD1	-	TRBV15	TRBJ1-4	TGTGCCACCAGCGGACAGGGTTTGCATGAAAAACTGTTTTTT	CATSGQGLHEKLFF
-	few	TRBV7-2	TRBJ2-3	TGTGCCAGCAGCTCCCGCGGAGGGTCGGGCACAGATACGCAGTATTTT	CASSSRGGSGTDTQYF
-	few	TRBV7-9	TRBJ2-1	TGTGCCAGCAGCCGCGAGGGGAAAACCTACAATGAGCAGTTCTTC	CASSREGKTYNEQFF
-	-	TRBV2	TRBJ2-7	TGTGCCAGCAACAAACAGGGCTACGAGCAGTACTTC	CASNKQGYEQYF
TRBD2	few	TRBV7-9	TRBJ2-1	TGTGCCAGCAGCCTTACTAGCGGGGATGGTAATGAGCAGTTCTTC	CASSLTSGDGNEQFF
-	-	TRBV7-9	TRBJ2-1	TGTGCCAGCTCCACAGGGTCAGGTCGGTCCTACAATGAGCAGTTCTTC	CASSTGSGRSYNEQFF
-	-	TRBV24-1	TRBJ1-2	TGTGCCACCAGTGAAGGGACAATCGACGACTCCTACTATGGCTACACCTTC	CATSEGTIDDSYYGYTF
-	-	TRBV20-1	TRBJ1-1	TGCAGTGCCAGATTGGTTGGTACGGAAGCTTTCTTT	CSARLVGTEAFF
-	-	TRBV5-1	TRBJ2-5	TGCGCCAGCAGCAATGTTTTAGGACCATACAACCAAGAGACCCAGTACTTC	CASSNVLGPYNQETQYF
TRBD1	-	TRBV6-1	TRBJ1-2	TGTGCCAGCAGGGGAGGACAGGTACCCAACTATGGCTACACCTTC	CASRGGQVPNYGYTF
-	-	TRBV20-1	TRBJ2-7	TGCAGTGCTCCGGAAAGGGGTAGGGGCTCCTACGAGCAGTACTTC	CSAPERGRGSYEQYF
TRBD1	-	TRBV5-5	TRBJ1-2	TGTGCCAGCAGCCCGGACAGGGTTGGCTACACCTTC	CASSPDRVGYTF
-	-	TRBV20-1	TRBJ2-1	TGCAGTGCTAGAGTTCGGGGCGTATCCTACAATGCGCAGTTCTTC	CSARVRGVSYNAQFF
TRBD2	few	TRBV12-3/TRBV12-4	TRBJ2-7	TGTGCCAGCAGTTTATCAAGACTAGCGGGAGGGCCCTCGTACGAGCAGTACTTC	CASSLSRLAGGPSYEQYF
-	-	TRBV28	TRBJ2-7	TGTGCCAGCGCCGACGGGCACTCCTACGAGCAGTACTTC	CASADGHSYEQYF
-	few	TRBV7-6	TRBJ2-7	TGTGCCAGCACCCTCACGATCGAGGGCGAGCAGTACTTC	CASTLTIEGEQYF
TRBD1	few	TRBV7-9	TRBJ1-5	TGTGCCAGCAGCCCGCTGACAGGGAACCAGCCCCAGCATTTT	CASSPLTGNQPQHF
TRBD2	few	TRBV7-9	TRBJ2-2	TGTGCCAGCAGCTCCCGTGGGAGGGCCGACACCGGGGAGCTGTTTTTT	CASSSRGRADTGELFF
-	-	TRBV6-2/TRBV6-3	TRBJ2-7	TGTGCCAGCAGTTCCACAGGATCCGAGCAGTACTTC	CASSSTGSEQYF
TRBD2	-	TRBV11-2	TRBJ2-5	TGTGCCAGCAGCTTAGTTATTAGCGGGGACCACCAAGAGACCCAGTACTTC	CASSLVISGDHQETQYF
-	-	TRBV6-5	TRBJ2-1	TGTGCCAGCAGTACCCTCCCGAGGGCTTCCTACAATGGGCAGTTCTTC	CASSTLPRASYNGQFF
TRBD2	-	TRBV11-2	TRBJ2-1	TGTGCCAGCAGCGCCCAGGGAGCGGGAGGCTCCTACAATGAGCAGTTCTTC	CASSAQGAGGSYNEQFF
-	-	TRBV29-1	TRBJ2-5	TGCAGCGGCAGATTATCAGGCGCCGGGGGGACCCAGTACTTC	CSGRLSGAGGTQYF